A single sample gave rise to the 19 T cell receptor beta chains below, sequenced in a study of vaccination and CD4 T cells after COVID-19. CD4+ T cells that had been cultured provided DNA sequenced with the Oncomine TCR Beta short-read assay. Using its own MiXCR run on the PCR reads, TCRdb lists one record per CDR3 protein. Of some 18,000 distinct CDR3 sequences detected, 50% to 60% appear once; the ten largest clones hold 6.6%. No antigens are known for them. Treatment described: approximately 10-day PBMC culture with coronavirus spike peptide pools or control peptides (ViraFEST assay). The specimen comprised CD4+ T cells from blood, cultured in vitro, sampled before SARS-CoV-2 vaccination. The receptor set was obtained from a human donor who had recovered from COVID-19.

This clonotype has just one count. The rearrangement links TRBV6-2 or TRBV6-3 to TRBJ2-1; 12 nucleotides match TRBD2. The CDR3 length is 15 residues. Per the germline V gene, CDR1 is MNHEY and CDR2 is SVGEGT. Germline trimming cut 7 bases from V and 11 bases from J; bases unmatched to any gene: 12. In nucleotides, the CDR3 is TGTGCCAGCACCTTGGGACTAGCGGGTCCAGGCCAGCAGTTCTTC. Its protein is CASTLGLAGPGQQFF.

The chain recombines TRBV28 with TRBJ2-3, with 7 bases lining up with TRBD2. V lost 4 bases and J lost 5; bases outside the gene matches: 3. Germline values: CDR1 MDHEN, CDR2 SYDVKM. The CDR3 is 13 residues long. CDR3 amino acids: CASSWGGVDTQYF. In DNA form, the CDR3 reads TGTGCCAGCAGTTGGGGGGGGGTAGATACGCAGTATTTT.

The rearrangement joins TRBV20-1 to TRBJ2-3; 8 bases map to TRBD2. The germline V gene has CDR1 DFQATT and CDR2 SNEGSKA (reference sequence). This CDR3 has 14 residues. With 3 bases clipped from V and 2 bases from J, the junction kept 4 bases outside the gene matches. The CDR3 nucleotides are TGCAGTGCTAGCGGACTAGCACACACAGATACGCAGTATTTT. Its protein is CSASGLAHTDTQYF.

The chain is built from TRBV5-4 and TRBJ2-3; D could derive from TRBD1 or TRBD2 (6 bases each). Looked up from germline, CDR1 is SGHNT and CDR2 is YYREEE (reference sequence). This CDR3 has 16 residues. V lost 7 bases and J 0 bases, leaving 18 bases between the germline ends. The CDR3 reads CASSQVGGLSTDTQYF. CDR3 nucleotide sequence: TGTGCCAGCTCCCAGGTAGGGGGGCTAAGCACAGATACGCAGTATTTT. Using reference TRBV5-4 and TRBJ2-3 for the parts outside the CDR3, the full variable domain is ETGVTQSPTHLIKTRGQQVTLRCSSQSGHNTVSWYQQALGQGPQFIFQYYREEENGRGNFPPRFSGLQFPNYSSELNVNALELDDSALYLCASSQVGGLSTDTQYFGPGTRLTVL.

The J gene is TRBJ2-2, the V gene TRBV11-3; D is perhaps TRBD1 (5 bases). Germline CDR1 SGHNT, CDR2 YENEEA. This CDR3 contains 14 residues. V was pared by 8 bases and J by 7 bases, with 17 bases between. CDR3 in amino acids: CASESRDRNGELFF. CDR3 bases: TGTGCCAGCGAGAGCAGGGATCGTAACGGGGAGCTGTTTTTT.

The chain couples TRBV20-1 to TRBJ2-7; TRBD1 might be the D (5 bases). The germline V and J ends were trimmed by 7 bases and 6 bases, with 16 bases remaining between them. The length of the CDR3 is 12 residues. Germline-derived CDR1 and CDR2 are DFQATT and SNEGSKA (reference sequence). In DNA form, the CDR3 reads TGCAGTGGAGACGGAAAGGGGCGCGAGCAGTACTTC. This codes for CSGDGKGREQYF.

This clonotype appeared a few times. The V call is TRBV6-1, the J call TRBJ1-5; D is possibly TRBD1 (6 bases). The V gene lost 3 bases and the J gene lost 6 bases, with 12 bases spanning the gap. Germline V CDR1 and CDR2: MNHNS, SASEGT. CDR3 size: 14 residues. The CDR3, as DNA: TGTGCCAGCAGTGAGCACAGGGTCGGTCAGCCCCAGCATTTT. This sequence encodes CASSEHRVGQPQHF.

This chain joins TRBV6-1 and TRBJ2-7, with TRBD2 matching over 9 bases. The CDR3 has 12 residues. Germline CDR1 reads MNHNS; CDR2 reads SASEGT. V trimming: 8 bases; J trimming: 7 bases; junction bases outside the gene matches: 6. The CDR3 is CASLGLAGEQYF. DNA of the CDR3: TGTGCCAGCCTGGGGCTAGCGGGGGAGCAGTACTTC.

The J gene is TRBJ2-3, the V gene TRBV5-4; D gene ambiguous. The CDR3 has 15 residues. Trimming pared 1 base from V and 0 bases from J, leaving 9 bases between. Germline loops: CDR1 SGHNT, CDR2 YYREEE (reference sequence). The CDR3: CASSLSRYSTDTQYF. Here the CDR3 DNA reads TGTGCCAGCAGCTTGTCAAGGTATAGCACAGATACGCAGTATTTT.

This clonotype showed up just a few times. The chain links TRBV15 to TRBJ2-3, with TRBD1 as a possible D gene (6 bases). There are 14 residues in the CDR3. The germline V and J ends were trimmed by 4 bases and 3 bases, with 11 bases remaining between them. Germline-derived CDR1 and CDR2 are LNHNV and YYDKDF (reference sequence). CDR3 residues: CATSTRQETDTQYF. CDR3 bases: TGTGCCACCAGCACGCGACAGGAGACAGATACGCAGTATTTT.

This clonotype was counted a few times. V and J are TRBV6-1 and TRBJ1-5, with 7 bases matching TRBD1. In germline, CDR1 is MNHNS, CDR2 SASEGT. The trim removed 7 bases at V and 6 bases at J, leaving 6 bases unmatched. The CDR3 is 13 residues long. The CDR3 nucleotides are TGTGCCAGCAAAATGACAGGGACTCAGCCCCAGCATTTT. It encodes CASKMTGTQPQHF.

This clonotype was observed a few times. The V and J genes are TRBV6-1 and TRBJ2-7, with D possibly TRBD2 on 6 matching bases. Germline lookup yields CDR1 MNHNS and CDR2 SASEGT. CDR3 length: 15 amino acids. V lost 2 bases to trimming and J lost 1 base, with 12 bases between them. CDR3 nucleotides: TGTGCCAGCAGTGAACGGAGGGAGAGGTCCTACGAGCAGTACTTC. This translates into CASSERRERSYEQYF.

The chain has TRBV20-1 and TRBJ2-7, with 7 bases identical to TRBD2. This CDR3 contains 14 residues. V was clipped by 6 bases and J by 6 bases; unmatched bases: 14. The germline V gene has CDR1 DFQATT and CDR2 SNEGSKA (reference sequence). This CDR3 reads CSATPGAGDVEQYF. Here the CDR3 DNA reads TGCAGTGCAACCCCCGGGGCGGGGGATGTCGAGCAGTACTTC.

This chain uses TRBV27 with TRBJ2-1; D is perhaps TRBD2 (5 bases). In germline, CDR1 is MNHEY, CDR2 SMNVEV (reference sequence). The CDR3 is made up of 16 amino acids. V was clipped by 0 bases and J by 6 bases, with 15 bases between them. The CDR3 here is CASSLSRGSVSNEQFF. The CDR3, as DNA: TGTGCCAGCAGTTTATCGAGAGGGAGTGTGAGCAATGAGCAGTTCTTC.

The chain couples TRBV20-1 to TRBJ2-7; 14 bases match TRBD2. The V and J ends lost 3 bases and 9 bases, in that order; junction bases with no gene match: 10. Germline V gene data show CDR1 as DFQATT and CDR2 as SNEGSKA (reference sequence). CDR3 length equals 15 residues. The CDR3 loop reads CSARETSGRVGVQYF. CDR3 DNA sequence: TGCAGTGCTAGGGAGACTAGCGGGAGGGTTGGTGTGCAGTACTTC.

The chain recombines TRBV5-4 with TRBJ2-7; no reliable D call. The germline CDR1 and CDR2 sequences are SGHNT and YYREEE (reference sequence). V lost 3 bases to trimming and J lost 3 bases, with 13 bases between them. The CDR3 is 14 amino acids. CDR3 amino acids: CASSSRLAGYEQYF. CDR3 DNA: TGTGCCAGCAGCTCCCGTTTAGCTGGCTACGAGCAGTACTTC. The full variable domain, its missing parts supplied by reference TRBV5-4 and TRBJ2-7, is ETGVTQSPTHLIKTRGQQVTLRCSSQSGHNTVSWYQQALGQGPQFIFQYYREEENGRGNFPPRFSGLQFPNYSSELNVNALELDDSALYLCASSSRLAGYEQYFGPGTRLTVT.

The table lists this clonotype with a few counts. The CDR3 loop reads CASSLDGSNQPQHF. CDR3 sequence (DNA): TGTGCCAGCAGCTTAGATGGAAGCAATCAGCCCCAGCATTTT. The chain joins TRBV7-2 to TRBJ1-5; D unresolved. The V end was cut by 1 base, the J end by 1 base, with 5 bases between. This CDR3 comprises 14 residues. Looked up from germline, CDR1 is SGHTA and CDR2 is FQGNSA. The whole variable domain, filled in from reference TRBV7-2 and TRBJ1-5, reads GAGVSQSPSNKVTEKGKDVELRCDPISGHTALYWYRQSLGQGLEFLIYFQGNSAPDKSGLPSDRFSAERTGGSVSTLTIQRTQQEDSAVYLCASSLDGSNQPQHFGDGTRLSIL.

The rearrangement links TRBV19 to TRBJ1-1, with D possibly TRBD1 on 5 matching bases. Trimming cost V 4 bases and J 1 base, with 10 bases left between them. CDR1 and CDR2 (germline): LNHDA, SQIVND (reference sequence). The CDR3 has 14 residues. This CDR3 reads CASSTGGRNTEAFF. CDR3 nucleotides: TGTGCCAGTAGTACGGGGGGTCGGAACACTGAAGCTTTCTTT.

V is TRBV24-1 and J is TRBJ1-5, with a possible D match to TRBD1 (5 bases). V lost 4 bases, J lost 2 bases, and 11 bases lay in between. The CDR3 runs to 15 residues. Germline V CDR1 and CDR2: KGHDR, SFDVKD. In DNA form, the CDR3 reads TGTGCCACCAGTGACGCAGGGTTCGGCAATCAGCCCCAGCATTTT. Translating gives CATSDAGFGNQPQHF.